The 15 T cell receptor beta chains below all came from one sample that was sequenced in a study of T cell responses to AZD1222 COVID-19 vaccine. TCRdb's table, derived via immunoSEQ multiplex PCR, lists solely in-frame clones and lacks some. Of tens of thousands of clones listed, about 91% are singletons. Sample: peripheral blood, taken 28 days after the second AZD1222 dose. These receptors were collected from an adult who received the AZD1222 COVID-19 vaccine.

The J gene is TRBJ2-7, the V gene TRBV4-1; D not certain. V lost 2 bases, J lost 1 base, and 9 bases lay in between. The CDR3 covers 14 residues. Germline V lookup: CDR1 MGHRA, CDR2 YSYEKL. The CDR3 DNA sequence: TGCGCCAGCAGCCAACGAGATGGGTCCTACGAGCAGTACTTC. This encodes CASSQRDGSYEQYF.

CDR3 DNA: TGCGCCAGCAGCGAGACTAGCTCGGTCAATGAGCAGTTCTTC. This translates into CASSETSSVNEQFF. The chain employs TRBV4-1 and TRBJ2-1; 7 bases line up with TRBD2. The ends lost 5 bases at V and 6 bases at J; junction bases unmatched: 7. The CDR3 consists of 14 residues. Germline lookup yields CDR1 MGHRA and CDR2 YSYEKL.

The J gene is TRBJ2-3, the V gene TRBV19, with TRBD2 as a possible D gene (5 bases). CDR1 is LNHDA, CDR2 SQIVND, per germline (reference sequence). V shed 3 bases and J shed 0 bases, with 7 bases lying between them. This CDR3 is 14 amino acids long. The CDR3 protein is CASSIGLSTDTQYF. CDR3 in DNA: TGTGCCAGTAGTATTGGACTGAGCACAGATACGCAGTATTTT.

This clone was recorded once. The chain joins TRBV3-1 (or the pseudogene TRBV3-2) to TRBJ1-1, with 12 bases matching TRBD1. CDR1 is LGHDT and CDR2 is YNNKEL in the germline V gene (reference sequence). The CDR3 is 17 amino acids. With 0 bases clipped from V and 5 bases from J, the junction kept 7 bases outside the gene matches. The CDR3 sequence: CASSQDTGQGAGTEAFF. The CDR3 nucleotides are TGTGCCAGCAGCCAAGATACGGGACAGGGGGCAGGGACTGAAGCTTTCTTT.

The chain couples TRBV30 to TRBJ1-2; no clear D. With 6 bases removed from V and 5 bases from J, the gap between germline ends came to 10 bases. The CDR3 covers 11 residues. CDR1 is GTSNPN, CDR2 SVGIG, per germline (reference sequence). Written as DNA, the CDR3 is TGTGCCTGTCCAGGCGTGTATGGCTACACCTTC. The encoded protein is CACPGVYGYTF. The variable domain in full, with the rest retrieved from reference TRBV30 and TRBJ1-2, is SQTIHQWPATLVQPVGSPLSLECTVEGTSNPNLYWYRQAAGRGLQLLFYSVGIGQISSEVPQNLSASRPQDRQFILSSKKLLLSDSGFYLCACPGVYGYTFGSGTRLTVV.

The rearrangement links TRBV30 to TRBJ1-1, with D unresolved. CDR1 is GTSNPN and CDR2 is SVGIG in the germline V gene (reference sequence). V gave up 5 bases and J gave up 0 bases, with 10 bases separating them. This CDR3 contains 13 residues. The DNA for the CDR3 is TGTGCCTGGGAAAGGCGGATGAACACTGAAGCTTTCTTT. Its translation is CAWERRMNTEAFF.

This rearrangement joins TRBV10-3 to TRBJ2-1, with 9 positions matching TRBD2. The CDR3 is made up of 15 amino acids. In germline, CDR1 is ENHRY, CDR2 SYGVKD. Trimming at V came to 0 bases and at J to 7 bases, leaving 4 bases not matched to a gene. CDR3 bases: TGTGCCATCAGTGAGTCCTTAGCGGGAGATAATGAGCAGTTCTTC. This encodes CAISESLAGDNEQFF.

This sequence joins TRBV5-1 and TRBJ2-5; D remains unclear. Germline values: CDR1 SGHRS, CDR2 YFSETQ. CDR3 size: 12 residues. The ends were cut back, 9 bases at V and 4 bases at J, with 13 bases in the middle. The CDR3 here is CATSTIGETQYF. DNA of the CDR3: TGCGCCACCTCAACGATCGGAGAGACCCAGTACTTC.

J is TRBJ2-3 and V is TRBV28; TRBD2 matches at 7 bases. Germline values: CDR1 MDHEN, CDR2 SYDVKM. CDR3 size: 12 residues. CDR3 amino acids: CASGLSTDTQYF. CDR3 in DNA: TGTGCTAGCGGGCTTAGCACAGATACGCAGTATTTT. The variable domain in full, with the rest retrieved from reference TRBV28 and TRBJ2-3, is DVKVTQSSRYLVKRTGEKVFLECVQDMDHENMFWYRQDPGLGLRLIYFSYDVKMKEKGDIPEGYSVSREKKERFSLILESASTNQTSMYLCASGLSTDTQYFGPGTRLTVL.

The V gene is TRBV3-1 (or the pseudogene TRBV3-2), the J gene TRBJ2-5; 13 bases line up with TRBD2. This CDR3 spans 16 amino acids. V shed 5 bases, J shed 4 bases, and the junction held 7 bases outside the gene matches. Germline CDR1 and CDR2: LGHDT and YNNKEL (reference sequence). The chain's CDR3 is CASSSRLAGGGETQYF. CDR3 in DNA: TGTGCCAGCAGCTCCCGACTAGCGGGAGGAGGAGAGACCCAGTACTTC.

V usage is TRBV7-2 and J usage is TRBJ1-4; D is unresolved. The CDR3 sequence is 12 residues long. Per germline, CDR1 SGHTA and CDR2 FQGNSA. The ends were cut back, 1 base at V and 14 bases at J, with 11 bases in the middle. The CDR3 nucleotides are TGTGCCAGCAGCTTAGTGGGAAAAATGCTGTTTTTT. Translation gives CASSLVGKMLFF.

The CDR3 DNA reads TGCAGTGCTAGTGTGGAAGGGCGGTTACGTCAGCCCCAGCATTTT. Translating it yields CSASVEGRLRQPQHF. The chain recombines TRBV20-1 with TRBJ1-5, with unresolved D. Trimming removed 3 bases from V and 6 bases from J, with 18 bases in between. The CDR3 loop spans 15 amino acids. Germline V gene lookup returns CDR1 DFQATT and CDR2 SNEGSKA (reference sequence).

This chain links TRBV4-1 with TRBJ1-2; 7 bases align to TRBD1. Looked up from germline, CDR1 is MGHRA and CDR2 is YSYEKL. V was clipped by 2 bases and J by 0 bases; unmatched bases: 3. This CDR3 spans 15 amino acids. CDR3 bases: TGCGCCAGCAGCCAAAACAGGGGCGCTAACTATGGCTACACCTTC. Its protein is CASSQNRGANYGYTF.

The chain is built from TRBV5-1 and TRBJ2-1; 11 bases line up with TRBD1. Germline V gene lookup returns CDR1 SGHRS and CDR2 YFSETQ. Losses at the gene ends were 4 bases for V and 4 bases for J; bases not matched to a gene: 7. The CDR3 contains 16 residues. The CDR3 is CASSSWTGGLYNEQFF. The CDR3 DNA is TGCGCCAGCAGCAGCTGGACAGGGGGCCTGTACAATGAGCAGTTCTTC.

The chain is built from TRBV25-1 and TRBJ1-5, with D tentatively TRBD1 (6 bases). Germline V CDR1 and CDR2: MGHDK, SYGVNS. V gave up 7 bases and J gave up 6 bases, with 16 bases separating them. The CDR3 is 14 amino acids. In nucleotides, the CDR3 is TGTGCCAGCAATTGGGGGCGAAACAGTCAGCCCCAGCATTTT. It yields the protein CASNWGRNSQPQHF.